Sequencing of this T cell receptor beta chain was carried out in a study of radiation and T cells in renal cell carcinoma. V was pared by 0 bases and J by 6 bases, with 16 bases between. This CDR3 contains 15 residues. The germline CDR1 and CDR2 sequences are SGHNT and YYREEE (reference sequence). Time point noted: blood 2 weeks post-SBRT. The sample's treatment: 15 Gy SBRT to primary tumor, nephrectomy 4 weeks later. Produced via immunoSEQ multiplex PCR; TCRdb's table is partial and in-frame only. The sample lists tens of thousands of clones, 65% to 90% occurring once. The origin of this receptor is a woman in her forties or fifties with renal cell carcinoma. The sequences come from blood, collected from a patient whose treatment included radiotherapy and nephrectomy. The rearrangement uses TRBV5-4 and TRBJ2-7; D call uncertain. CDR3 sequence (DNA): TGTGCCAGCAGCTTGGACCCGGGTCCAGAAGGCGAGCAGTACTTC. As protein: CASSLDPGPEGEQYF.